The T cell receptor beta chain under discussion was sequenced for a study of cytomegalovirus exposure and HLA in healthy donors. Trimming took 4 bases from V and 3 from J; bases not matched to a gene: 11. This CDR3 contains 16 residues. Germline V CDR1 and CDR2: SGHNT, YYREEE (reference sequence). The sample holds a few counts of this clone. The PCR had 60 Vbeta and 13 Jbeta primers. Only in-frame clones appear in the TCRdb table, and some are missing; sequencing was by immunoSEQ multiplex PCR. The data show 120,000 or so clones, more than 70% seen once. Sequencing was done on a sample of PBMCs. This clonotype originated in a man aged 50-60 years in good health and CMV-seropositive. The rearrangement joins TRBV5-4 to TRBJ1-1, with 8 bases fitting TRBD1. CDR3 DNA sequence: TGTGCCAGCAGCCCTCGACAGGGGTCCAAGGACACTGAAGCTTTCTTT. As protein: CASSPRQGSKDTEAFF.